This T cell receptor (beta chain) was captured in a study of shared clonotypes between healthy human individuals. For the study at large: Each donor's CD4 naive and CD4 memory cells filled three plates apiece, CD8 naive two, and CD8 memory one. Study conclusions and caveats: Generally, naive subsets came out with larger estimated richness than memory subsets. Naive CD4 clonotypes overlapped across several donors at roughly 4.5%.

It was across several immunoSEQ plates that each subset's genomic DNA was evenly split. The protocol was immunoSEQ multiplex PCR, while the TCRdb copy is restricted to in-frame clones and leaves out a portion. The sample contains around 1.9 million clones, 93% of which appear only once. Points on this clone: Its antigen is not identified.

Naive CD8 populations comprised CD45RO-negative cells positively selected for CCR7, excluding terminally differentiated effector memory CD45RA+ cells. Germline values: CDR1 SNHLY, CDR2 FYNNEI. V was pared by 11 bases and J by 3 bases, with 7 bases of the junction left unmatched. This CDR3 spans 14 amino acids. The gene calls are TRBV2 and TRBJ2-3, with 11 bases identical to TRBD2. This sequence originates from a man aged 18 to 29 in good health. Some clones in this sample may be carry-over from other donors' samples. Sequenced: naive CD8+ T cells from PBMCs. This chain's CDR3 is CACHSGRVTDTQYF. DNA of the CDR3: TGTGCCTGCCATAGCGGGAGGGTGACAGATACGCAGTATTTT.